This TCR beta chain was sequenced in a study of T cells expressing NK-cell markers. As for the study in general: All TCR beta repertoires analysed originated from sorted CD3+CD56+NKG2C+, CD3+CD56+NKG2C- and CD3+CD56-NKG2C+ T cells.

TCRdb reprocessed the 5' RACE reads; each CDR3 protein has one entry and no DNA is given. The data show 350,000 to 400,000 distinct CDR3 sequences, and the top ten clones hold 9.5% to 12%. This TCR derives from a woman in her forties or fifties in good health. Sequencing was performed on blood T cells: a sorted CD56 or NKG2C T cell subset, CD4+ or CD8+ T cells, or bulk PBMC T cells (not recorded which).

CDR3 residues: CASSPHTQGYEQYF. The chain joins TRBV7-9 to TRBJ2-7; TCRdb's D gene call, TRBD1, goes unchecked for lack of DNA. This CDR3 has 14 residues. CDR1 is SEHNR and CDR2 is FQNEAQ in the germline V gene (reference sequence).